This T cell receptor beta chain was identified in a study of cytomegalovirus exposure and HLA in healthy donors. With regard to this clone: Antigen unknown.

The V gene's germline CDR1 is LNHDA and CDR2 SQIVND (reference sequence). V dropped 6 bases and J dropped 7; count of bases not matched to a gene: 18. The CDR3 consists of 16 residues. Primers included in the PCR were 60 Vbeta and 13 Jbeta primers. Only in-frame clones appear in the TCRdb table, and some are missing; sequencing was by immunoSEQ multiplex PCR. Here the sample spans about 160,000 clones, around 80% being singletons. General observations from the study: In vitro testing confirmed a few CMV-associated chains as specific for CMV antigens. According to an earlier analysis, most TCR beta V segments yielded productive rearrangements about 87% or about 30% of the time. CMV serostatus was the sole immune exposure information available.

The receptor comes from a young man in good health and CMV-seropositive. Material for sequencing was PBMCs. V is TRBV19 and J is TRBJ2-7; 7 nucleotides align to TRBD1. DNA for the CDR3: TGTGCCAGTAGCCTCGGCCGGACAGGCTCCCCTAATGAGCAGTACTTC. Translation: CASSLGRTGSPNEQYF.